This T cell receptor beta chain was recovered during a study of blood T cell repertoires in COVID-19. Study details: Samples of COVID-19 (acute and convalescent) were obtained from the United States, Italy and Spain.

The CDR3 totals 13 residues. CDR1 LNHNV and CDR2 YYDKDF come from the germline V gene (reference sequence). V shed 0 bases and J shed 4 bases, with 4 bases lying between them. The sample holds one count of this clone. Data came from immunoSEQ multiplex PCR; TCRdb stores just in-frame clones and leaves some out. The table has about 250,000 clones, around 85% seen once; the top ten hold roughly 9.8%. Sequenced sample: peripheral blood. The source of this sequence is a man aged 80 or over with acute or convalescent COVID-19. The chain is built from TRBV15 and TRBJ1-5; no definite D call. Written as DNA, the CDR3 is TGTGCCACCAGCAGAGATCAGAATCAGCCCCAGCATTTT. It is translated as CATSRDQNQPQHF.